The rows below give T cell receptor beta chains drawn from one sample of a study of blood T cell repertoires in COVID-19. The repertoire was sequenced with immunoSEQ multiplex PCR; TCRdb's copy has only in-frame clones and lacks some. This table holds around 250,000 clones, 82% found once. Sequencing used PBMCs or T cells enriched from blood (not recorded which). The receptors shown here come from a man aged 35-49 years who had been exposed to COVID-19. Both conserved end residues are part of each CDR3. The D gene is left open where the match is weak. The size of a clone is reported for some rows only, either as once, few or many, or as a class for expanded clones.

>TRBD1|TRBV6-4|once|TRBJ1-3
CASRNRTSTGATGNTIYF
TGTGCCAGCAGGAATCGGACGAGTACAGGGGCAACTGGAAACACCATATATTTT
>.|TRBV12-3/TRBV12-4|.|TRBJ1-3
CASSFGSGNTIYF
TGTGCCAGCAGTTTCGGCTCTGGAAACACCATATATTTT
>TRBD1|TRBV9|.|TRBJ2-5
CASSVTGGGQGETQYF
TGTGCCAGCAGCGTAACTGGGGGGGGACAGGGCGAGACCCAGTACTTC
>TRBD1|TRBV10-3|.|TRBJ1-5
CAISAQTGAGYQPQHF
TGTGCCATCAGTGCTCAGACAGGGGCTGGGTATCAGCCCCAGCATTTT
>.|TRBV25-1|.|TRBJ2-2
CASSEEGRGNTGELFF
TGTGCCAGCAGTGAAGAGGGGCGGGGGAACACCGGGGAGCTGTTTTTT
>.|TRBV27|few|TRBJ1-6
CASGPRAEDSPLHF
TGTGCCAGCGGCCCGCGAGCCGAGGATTCACCCCTCCACTTT
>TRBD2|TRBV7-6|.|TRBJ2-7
CASSFGPSGNYEQYF
TGTGCCAGCAGCTTCGGGCCTAGCGGGAACTACGAGCAGTACTTC
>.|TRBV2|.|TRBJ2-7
CASRTTGTYEQYF
TGTGCCAGCAGGACTACAGGGACCTACGAGCAGTACTTC
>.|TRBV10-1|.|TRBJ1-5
CASSAGVGQPQHF
TGCGCCAGCAGTGCGGGGGTAGGACAGCCCCAGCATTTT
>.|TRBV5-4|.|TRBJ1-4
CASSLDTANEKLFF
TGTGCCAGCAGCTTGGACACCGCTAATGAAAAACTGTTTTTT
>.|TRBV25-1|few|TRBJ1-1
CASSGLGFGGAFF
TGTGCCAGCAGTGGCCTCGGATTCGGCGGCGCTTTCTTT
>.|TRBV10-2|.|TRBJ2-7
CASSRVDEQYF
TGCGCCAGCTCCCGAGTTGACGAGCAGTACTTC
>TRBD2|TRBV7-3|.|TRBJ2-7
CASSLNDRGLGLAGSWEQYF
TGTGCCAGCAGCTTAAACGATCGGGGCCTGGGACTAGCGGGGTCCTGGGAGCAGTACTTC
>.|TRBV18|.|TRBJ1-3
CASQRAGNTIYF
TGTGCCAGTCAGCGAGCGGGAAACACCATATATTTT
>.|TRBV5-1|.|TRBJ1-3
CASSLAGGRFGNTIYF
TGCGCCAGCAGCTTGGCCGGGGGTCGTTTCGGGAACACCATATATTTT
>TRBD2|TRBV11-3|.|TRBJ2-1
CASSSGGSYNEQFF
TGTGCCAGCAGCTCGGGAGGCAGCTACAATGAGCAGTTCTTC
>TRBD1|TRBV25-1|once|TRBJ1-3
CASSEYWQGDTIYF
TGTGCCAGCAGTGAATATTGGCAGGGGGACACCATATATTTT
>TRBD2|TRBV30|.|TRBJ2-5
CAWSQTSGVETQYF
TGTGCCTGGAGTCAGACTAGCGGGGTAGAGACCCAGTACTTC
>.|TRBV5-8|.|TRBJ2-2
CASSLVSGSGELFF
TGTGCCAGCAGCTTGGTGAGCGGGTCCGGGGAGCTGTTTTTT
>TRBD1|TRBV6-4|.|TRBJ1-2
CASSDSRGLGYTF
TGTGCCAGCAGTGACTCCAGGGGGCTTGGCTACACCTTC
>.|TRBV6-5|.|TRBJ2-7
CASTHAGPGAEQYF
TGTGCCAGCACCCACGCTGGGCCAGGGGCCGAGCAGTACTTC
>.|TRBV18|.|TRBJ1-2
CASSPPVPGNGYTF
TGTGCCAGCTCACCACCGGTCCCAGGGAATGGCTACACCTTC
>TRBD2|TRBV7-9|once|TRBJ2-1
CASSLRAGAYNEQFF
TGTGCCAGCAGCCTTCGGGCGGGAGCCTACAATGAGCAGTTCTTC
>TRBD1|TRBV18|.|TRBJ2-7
CASSLMTGDDEQYF
TGTGCCAGCTCACTTATGACAGGGGATGACGAGCAGTACTTC
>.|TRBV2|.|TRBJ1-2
CASRSAISHYGYTF
TGTGCCAGCAGGAGCGCTATCTCCCACTATGGCTACACCTTC
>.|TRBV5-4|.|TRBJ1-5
CASSTAPLDQPQHF
TGTGCCAGCAGCACAGCCCCCTTGGATCAGCCCCAGCATTTT
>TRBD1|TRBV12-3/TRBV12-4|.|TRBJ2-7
CASRKQGNYEQYF
TGTGCCAGCAGGAAACAGGGGAACTACGAGCAGTACTTC
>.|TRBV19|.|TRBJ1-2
CASSIDRGLGYTF
TGTGCCAGTAGTATAGATCGAGGCCTCGGCTACACCTTC
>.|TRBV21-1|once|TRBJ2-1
CASSKREGKQFF
TGTGCCAGCAGCAAAAGGGAGGGTAAGCAGTTCTTC
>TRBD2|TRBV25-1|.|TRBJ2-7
CASSEQSGSSYEQYF
TGTGCCAGCAGTGAACAAAGCGGGAGCTCCTACGAGCAGTACTTC
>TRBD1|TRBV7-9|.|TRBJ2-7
CASSLTQGATQEQYF
TGTGCCAGCAGCTTAACGCAGGGGGCCACCCAGGAGCAGTACTTC
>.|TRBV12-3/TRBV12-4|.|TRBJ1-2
CASSLMADYGYTF
TGTGCCAGCAGTTTGATGGCAGACTATGGCTACACCTTC
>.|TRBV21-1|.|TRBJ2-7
CASITHSTPSGGTYEQYF
TGTGCCAGCATCACCCACTCTACACCAAGCGGGGGGACCTACGAGCAGTACTTC
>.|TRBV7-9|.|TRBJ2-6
CASSSRQSARPGANVLTF
TGTGCCAGCAGCTCGCGACAGTCCGCTCGGCCTGGGGCCAACGTCCTGACTTTC
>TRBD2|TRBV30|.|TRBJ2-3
CAWSGLAGNTQYF
TGTGCCTGGTCGGGCCTAGCGGGAAATACGCAGTATTTT
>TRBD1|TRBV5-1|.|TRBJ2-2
CASSRGQKNTGELFF
TGCGCCAGCAGCAGGGGACAGAAGAACACCGGGGAGCTGTTTTTT
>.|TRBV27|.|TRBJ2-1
CASLGLGFSYNEQFF
TGTGCCAGCCTAGGACTGGGATTCTCCTACAATGAGCAGTTCTTC
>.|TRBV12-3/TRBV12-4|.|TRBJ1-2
CASSQGGLYGYTF
TGTGCCAGCAGTCAAGGGGGTTTGTATGGCTACACCTTC
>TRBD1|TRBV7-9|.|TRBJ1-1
CASSLGTGDNTEAFF
TGTGCCAGCAGCCTAGGGACAGGGGATAACACTGAAGCTTTCTTT
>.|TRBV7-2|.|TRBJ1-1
CASSSVFSGGAFF
TGTGCCAGCAGCTCCGTGTTTTCGGGGGGAGCTTTCTTT
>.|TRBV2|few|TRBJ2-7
CASKTGMSSYEQYF
TGTGCCAGCAAAACAGGGATGAGCTCCTACGAGCAGTACTTC
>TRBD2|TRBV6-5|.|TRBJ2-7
CASSWREGTYEQYF
TGTGCCAGCAGTTGGCGGGAGGGCACCTACGAGCAGTACTTC
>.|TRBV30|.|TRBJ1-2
CAWSPLRGGGYTF
TGTGCCTGGAGCCCCCTGCGGGGAGGGGGCTACACCTTC
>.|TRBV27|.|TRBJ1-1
CASSLRGIYTEAFF
TGTGCCAGCAGTTTAAGGGGGATATACACTGAAGCTTTCTTT
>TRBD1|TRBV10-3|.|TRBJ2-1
CAIGADRANEQFF
TGTGCCATCGGCGCGGACAGGGCTAATGAGCAGTTCTTC
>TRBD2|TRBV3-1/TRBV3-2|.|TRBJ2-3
CASSPQRGSTDTQYF
TGTGCCAGCAGCCCCCAGCGGGGCAGCACAGATACGCAGTATTTT
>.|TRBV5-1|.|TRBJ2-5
CASSLSGVGETQYF
TGCGCCAGCAGCTTGTCAGGGGTCGGAGAGACCCAGTACTTC